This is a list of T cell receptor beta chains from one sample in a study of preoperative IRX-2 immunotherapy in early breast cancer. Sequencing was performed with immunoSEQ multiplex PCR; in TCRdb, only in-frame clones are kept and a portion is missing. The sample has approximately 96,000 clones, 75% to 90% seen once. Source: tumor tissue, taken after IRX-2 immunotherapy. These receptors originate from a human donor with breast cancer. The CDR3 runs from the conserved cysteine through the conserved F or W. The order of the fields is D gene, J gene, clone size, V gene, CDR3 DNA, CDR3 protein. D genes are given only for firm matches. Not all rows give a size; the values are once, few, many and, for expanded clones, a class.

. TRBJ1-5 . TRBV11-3 TGTGCCAGCAGCTTGTGGGGCAGGGAGATGGATCAGCCCCAGCATTTT CASSLWGREMDQPQHF
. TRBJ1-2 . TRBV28 TGTGCCAGCAGTTTATATACCCAGAACCCTTATGGCTACACCTTC CASSLYTQNPYGYTF
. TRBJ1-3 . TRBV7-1 TGTGCCAGCAGCCTGGACCGCGGAAACACCATATATTTT CASSLDRGNTIYF
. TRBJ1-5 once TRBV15 TGTGCCACCAGCAGAGAATCGGGCTACCAGCCCCAGCATTTT CATSRESGYQPQHF
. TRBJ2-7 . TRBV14 TGTGCCAGCAGCCAAGTCGCCGGCGAGCAGTACTTC CASSQVAGEQYF
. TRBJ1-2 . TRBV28 TGTGCCAGCAGTGTCAGGGGCTATGGCTACACCTTC CASSVRGYGYTF
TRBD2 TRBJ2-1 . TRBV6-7 TGTGCCAGCAGAGCGGGGGGGCTTCACAATGAGCAGTTCTTC CASRAGGLHNEQFF
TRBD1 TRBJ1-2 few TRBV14 TGTGCCAGCAGCCATACCACAGGGGCCTATGGCTACACCTTC CASSHTTGAYGYTF
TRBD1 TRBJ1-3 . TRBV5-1 TGCGCCAGCAGCTTGGCCCCGGGACAGGGAGTGGGAAACACCATATATTTT CASSLAPGQGVGNTIYF
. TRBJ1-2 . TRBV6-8 TGTGCCAGCCTGAGCAGCCCCTATGGCTACACCTTC CASLSSPYGYTF
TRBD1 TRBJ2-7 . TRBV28 TGTGCCAGCAGCACGGGACAGGCGACCTATGAGCAGTACTTC CASSTGQATYEQYF
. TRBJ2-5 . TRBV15 TGTGCCACCAGTACACAGACAGGCGGACAAGAGACCCAGTACTTC CATSTQTGGQETQYF
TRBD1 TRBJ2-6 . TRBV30 TGTGCCTGGAGTGCCCCCCTCGGACAGGGTGATAAGGCCAACGTCCTGACTTTC CAWSAPLGQGDKANVLTF
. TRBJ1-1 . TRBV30 TGTGCCTGGGGTACCGGACGGATGAACACTGAAGCTTTCTTT CAWGTGRMNTEAFF
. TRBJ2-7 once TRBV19 TGTGCCACTAGAGGGGGAGGCGGCCACGAGCAGTACTTC CATRGGGGHEQYF
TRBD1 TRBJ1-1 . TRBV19 TGTGCCAGTAGTCGCCACCAACAGGGGTGGAGGACTGAAGCTTTCTTT CASSRHQQGWRTEAFF
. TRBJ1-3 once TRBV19 TGTGCCAGTAGGACTCAGGAAAACTCTGGAAACACCATATATTTT CASRTQENSGNTIYF
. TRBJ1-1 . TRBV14 TGTGCCAGCAGCCAGGGGACCTCCTCGGGCGAGACTGAAGCTTTCTTT CASSQGTSSGETEAFF
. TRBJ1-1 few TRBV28 TGTGCCAGCAGTTTACAGGTCTCTGAAGCTTTCTTT CASSLQVSEAFF
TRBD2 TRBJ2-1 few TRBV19 TGTGCCAGTAGTCCCCGTGGACTAGCGGACTACAATGAGCAGTTCTTC CASSPRGLADYNEQFF
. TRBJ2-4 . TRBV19 TGTGCCAGTACCCAGCAGACAGGCACCAAAAACATTCAGTACTTC CASTQQTGTKNIQYF
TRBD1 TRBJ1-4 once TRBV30 TGTGCCTGGGCAAGGACAGGTTATGAAAAACTGTTTTTT CAWARTGYEKLFF
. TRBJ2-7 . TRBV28 TGTGCCAGCAGTTTAAGAGTGGGAGAGCAGTACTTC CASSLRVGEQYF
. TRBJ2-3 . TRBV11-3 TGTGCCAGCAGCCTCCTCGGGGGAGGGGGGGATACGCAGTATTTT CASSLLGGGGDTQYF
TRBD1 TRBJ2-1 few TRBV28 TGTGCCAGCAGTTTGGGGACAGTCTACAATGAGCAGTTCTTC CASSLGTVYNEQFF
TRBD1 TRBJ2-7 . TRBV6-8 TGTGCCAGCAGTTACTCGGGACAGGGGGCTTCCTACGAGCAGTACTTC CASSYSGQGASYEQYF
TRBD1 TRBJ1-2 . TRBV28 TGTGCCAGCAGTTGGACCCTCCCAGGGGGAGGCTACACCTTC CASSWTLPGGGYTF
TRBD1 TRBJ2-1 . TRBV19 TGTGCCAGTAGTACCCTGGGACAGGGACTCAATGAGCAGTTCTTC CASSTLGQGLNEQFF
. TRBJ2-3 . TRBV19 TGTGCCAGTAGTATTTCAGTCCTCCAAGATACGCAGTATTTT CASSISVLQDTQYF
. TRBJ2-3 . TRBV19 TGTGCCAGTAGTACGGCAGCTGCCGGCACAGATACGCAGTATTTT CASSTAAAGTDTQYF
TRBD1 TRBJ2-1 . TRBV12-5 TGTGCTAGTGGTTTGACGTGGACAGGGGGGTCCTACAATGAGCAGTTCTTC CASGLTWTGGSYNEQFF
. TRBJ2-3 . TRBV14 TGTGCCAGCAGCCAAGGCTCGAGCGGGAGCACAGATACGCAGTATTTT CASSQGSSGSTDTQYF
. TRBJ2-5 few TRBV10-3 TGTGCCATCAGTGAGAATGGGGAGACCCAGTACTTC CAISENGETQYF
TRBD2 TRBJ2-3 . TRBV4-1 TGCGCCAGCAGCCAAACAGGAGGTAGCGGGAGTGTAACAGATACGCAGTATTTT CASSQTGGSGSVTDTQYF
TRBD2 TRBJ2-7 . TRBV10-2 TGCGCCGCCTCAACCGGAGCTAGCGGGAGGGTCGAGCAGTACTTC CAASTGASGRVEQYF
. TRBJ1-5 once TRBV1 TGCGCCAGCAGCCAAGTTGGAAGAGACAATCAGCCCCAGCATTTT CASSQVGRDNQPQHF
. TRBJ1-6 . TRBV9 TGTGCCAGCAGGGGGGACAATAATTCACCCCTCCACTTT CASRGDNNSPLHF
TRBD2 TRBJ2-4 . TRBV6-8 TGTGCCAGCAGCGAGTTAGCCTCGGGACTAAGAAACATTCAGTACTTC CASSELASGLRNIQYF
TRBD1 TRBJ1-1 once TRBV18 TGTGCCAGCTCACCACTGGGACAGGGGGCGGGAACTGAAGCTTTCTTT CASSPLGQGAGTEAFF
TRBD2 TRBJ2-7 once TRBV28 TGTGCCAGCAGTAAACTAGCGGGGGCAGCCTACGAGCAGTACTTC CASSKLAGAAYEQYF
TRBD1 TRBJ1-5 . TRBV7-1 TGTGCCAGCATCTCCAGGACAGGGCTTTCCAATCAGCCCCAGCATTTT CASISRTGLSNQPQHF
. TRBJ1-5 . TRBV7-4 TGTGCCAGCAGCCTTACTGTAAATCAGCCCCAGCATTTT CASSLTVNQPQHF
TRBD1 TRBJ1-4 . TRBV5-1 TGCGCCAGCAGCTCGGGACAGGGTACGAGGGAAAAACTGTTTTTT CASSSGQGTREKLFF
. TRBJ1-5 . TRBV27 TGTGCCAGCAGAAAGGGTTTCAATCAGCCCCAGCATTTT CASRKGFNQPQHF
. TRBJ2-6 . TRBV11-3 TGTGCCAGCAGCTCCGGAGGATCTGGGGCCAACGTCCTGACTTTC CASSSGGSGANVLTF
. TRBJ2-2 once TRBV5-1 TGCGCCAGCAGCCCGATGACAGAGAACACCGGGGAGCTGTTTTTT CASSPMTENTGELFF
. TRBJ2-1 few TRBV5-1 TGCGCCAGCAGCTTGGCCGGTGGTACCAATGAGCAGTTCTTC CASSLAGGTNEQFF
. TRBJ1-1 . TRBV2 TGTGCCAGCAGTCTTCAAGAATTACCCTTTGAAGCTTTCTTT CASSLQELPFEAFF
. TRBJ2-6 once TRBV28 TGTGCCAGCAGTATACCGGGCCCCGGGGCCAACGTCCTGACTTTC CASSIPGPGANVLTF
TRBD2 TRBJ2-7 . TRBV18 TGTGCCAGCTCACCGAACGGCGGACTAGCAGGCTACGAGCAGTACTTC CASSPNGGLAGYEQYF
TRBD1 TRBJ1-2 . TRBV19 TGTGCCAGTAGTCGACGGGACAGAAGTAACTATGGCTACACCTTC CASSRRDRSNYGYTF
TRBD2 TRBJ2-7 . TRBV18 TGTGCCAGCTCCATTCCAAGCGGGGGGGGCGAGCAGTACTTC CASSIPSGGGEQYF
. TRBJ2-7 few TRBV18 TGTGCCAGCTCACCACCGGGACATGGGGGTGGTGAGCAGTACTTC CASSPPGHGGGEQYF
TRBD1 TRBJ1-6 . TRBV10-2 TGCGCCAGCCGGACGATAGACAGGGGGCTTTCATCACCCCTCCACTTT CASRTIDRGLSSPLHF
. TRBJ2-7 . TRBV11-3 TGTGCCAGCAGCTTAGTCACCGGTGTGGACTACGAGCAGTACTTC CASSLVTGVDYEQYF